This is a list of T cell receptor beta chains from one sample in a study of vaccination and CD4 T cells after COVID-19. TCRdb redid the calling of the PCR reads with MiXCR, one entry per CDR3 protein. The sample contains about 15,000 distinct CDR3 sequences, roughly two thirds of which appear only once. The source was CD4+ T cells from blood, collected after SARS-CoV-2 vaccination. The receptors were gathered from a human donor who had recovered from COVID-19. The CDR3 runs from the conserved cysteine through the conserved F or W. D genes are given only for firm matches. Where a row states a size, it is once, few, many or the class of an expanded clone; other rows omit it.

V	J	size	D	CDR3	DNA
TRBV12-3/TRBV12-4	TRBJ2-7	NA	TRBD1	CASSRQGYEQYF	TGTGCCAGCAGTAGACAGGGCTACGAGCAGTACTTC
TRBV28	TRBJ1-1	NA	NA	CASSSYRKYTEAFF	TGTGCCAGCAGTTCCTACAGAAAGTACACTGAAGCTTTCTTT
TRBV6-1	TRBJ2-7	NA	TRBD2	CASSVTSGTTYEQYF	TGTGCCAGCAGCGTGACTAGCGGGACGACCTACGAGCAGTACTTC
TRBV2	TRBJ2-2	NA	NA	CASSVYGLNTGELFF	TGTGCCAGCAGTGTGTACGGACTTAACACCGGGGAGCTGTTTTTT
TRBV20-1	TRBJ2-1	NA	NA	CSAHFLSIEQFF	TGCAGTGCACACTTCTTAAGTATAGAGCAGTTCTTC
TRBV28	TRBJ2-2	NA	TRBD1	CASSFGDRGVGELFF	TGTGCCAGCAGTTTTGGGGACAGGGGTGTCGGGGAGCTGTTTTTT
TRBV2	TRBJ2-1	once	TRBD1	CASSLQGPSYNEQFF	TGTGCCAGCAGTTTACAGGGGCCCTCCTACAATGAGCAGTTCTTC
TRBV20-1	TRBJ2-7	NA	NA	CSATSSGVYEQYF	TGCAGTGCCACCTCCAGCGGTGTCTACGAGCAGTACTTC
TRBV7-8	TRBJ2-3	NA	TRBD2	CASSTGLAGRDTQYF	TGTGCCAGCAGCACTGGACTAGCGGGAAGAGATACGCAGTATTTT
TRBV20-1	TRBJ2-2	NA	TRBD2	CSAEGLLNTGELFF	TGCAGTGCTGAGGGACTACTCAACACCGGGGAGCTGTTTTTT
TRBV7-3	TRBJ1-1	few	NA	CASSLLKDTEAFF	TGTGCCAGCAGCTTATTGAAGGACACTGAAGCTTTCTTT
TRBV28	TRBJ1-1	few	NA	CASSLSGRTEAFF	TGTGCCAGCAGTTTAAGTGGCAGGACTGAAGCTTTCTTT
TRBV2	TRBJ2-1	NA	NA	CASSELGLGYNEQFF	TGTGCCAGCAGTGAACTGGGACTCGGGTACAATGAGCAGTTCTTC
TRBV27	TRBJ2-6	NA	TRBD1	CATQPGQGISGANVLTF	TGTGCCACTCAACCGGGACAGGGGATCTCTGGGGCCAACGTCCTGACTTTC
TRBV20-1	TRBJ2-3	NA	NA	CSAMDATDTQYF	TGCAGTGCAATGGACGCCACAGATACGCAGTATTTT
TRBV20-1	TRBJ2-7	once	NA	CSARDHLTDYWRF	TGCAGTGCTAGAGATCACCTGACGGACTACTGGCGGTTC
TRBV30	TRBJ2-7	NA	NA	CAWSATRRLDEQYF	TGTGCCTGGAGTGCTACCAGGAGGCTAGACGAGCAGTACTTC
TRBV7-2	TRBJ2-5	NA	NA	CASSRRGETQYF	TGTGCCAGCAGTCGGAGGGGGGAGACCCAGTACTTC
TRBV20-1	TRBJ2-7	NA	NA	CSARGGRGAYEQYF	TGCAGTGCTAGAGGTGGCAGGGGTGCCTACGAGCAGTACTTC
TRBV20-1	TRBJ2-7	NA	TRBD2	CSAPSGRTYEQYF	TGCAGTGCCCCTAGCGGGAGGACCTACGAGCAGTACTTC
TRBV20-1	TRBJ2-4	NA	NA	CSVALVKNIQYF	TGCAGTGTAGCACTAGTCAAAAACATTCAGTACTTC
TRBV5-6	TRBJ2-5	NA	TRBD1	CASSPGTVQETQYF	TGTGCCAGCAGCCCTGGGACAGTCCAAGAGACCCAGTACTTC
TRBV18	TRBJ1-6	NA	NA	CASSRLGQTNSYNSPLHF	TGTGCCAGCTCACGACTCGGACAGACCAACTCCTATAATTCACCCCTCCACTTT
TRBV7-2	TRBJ2-4	NA	NA	CASSLGRDIQYF	TGTGCCAGCAGCTTGGGCAGAGACATTCAGTACTTC
TRBV25-1	TRBJ1-5	NA	NA	CASSGAGDQPQHF	TGTGCCAGCAGTGGGGCGGGTGATCAGCCCCAGCATTTT
TRBV4-1	TRBJ1-6	NA	NA	CASSHAVVNSPLHF	TGCGCCAGCAGCCATGCCGTCGTTAATTCACCCCTCCACTTT
TRBV19	TRBJ2-5	NA	NA	CASSISGDPSRTQYF	TGTGCCAGTAGTATATCAGGGGACCCATCCCGGACCCAGTACTTC
TRBV6-5	TRBJ2-7	few	NA	CASSYTLDSYEQYF	TGTGCCAGCAGTTACACCTTGGACAGTTACGAGCAGTACTTC
TRBV6-1	TRBJ1-1	NA	NA	CASKGSMNTEAFF	TGTGCCAGCAAGGGCTCAATGAACACTGAAGCTTTCTTT
TRBV12-3/TRBV12-4	TRBJ1-1	NA	NA	CASSLKGRNSEAFF	TGTGCCAGCAGTTTAAAGGGGCGCAACTCTGAAGCTTTCTTT
TRBV29-1	TRBJ2-1	NA	TRBD2	CSGGYSWGTSGRLGYNEQFF	TGCAGCGGGGGGTATTCTTGGGGGACTAGCGGGAGGCTGGGCTACAATGAGCAGTTCTTC
TRBV7-9	TRBJ1-5	few	NA	CASSLGQHNQPQHF	TGTGCCAGCAGCCTCGGACAGCACAATCAGCCCCAGCATTTT
TRBV20-1	TRBJ1-2	NA	NA	CSAIGQREYGYTF	TGCAGTGCCATAGGACAGCGGGAATATGGCTACACCTTC
TRBV9	TRBJ1-1	NA	TRBD1	CASSAPGQGAITEAFF	TGTGCCAGCAGCGCCCCGGGACAGGGGGCGATCACTGAAGCTTTCTTT
TRBV15	TRBJ2-5	few	NA	CATSRGGEGGTQYF	TGTGCCACCAGCAGAGGTGGAGAGGGAGGGACCCAGTACTTC
TRBV20-1	TRBJ1-3	few	NA	CSARRGVTGNTIYF	TGCAGTGCTAGACGGGGAGTTACTGGAAACACCATATATTTT
TRBV6-1	TRBJ2-2	few	NA	CASSHSRAITGELFF	TGTGCCAGCAGCCACAGCAGGGCTATAACCGGGGAGCTGTTTTTT
TRBV7-9	TRBJ2-7	NA	TRBD2	CASSDPGEGGAYEQYF	TGTGCCAGCAGCGACCCTGGGGAGGGCGGGGCCTACGAGCAGTACTTC
TRBV20-1	TRBJ1-1	once	NA	CSTRETAVMNTEAFF	TGCAGTACTAGAGAAACGGCAGTGATGAACACTGAAGCTTTCTTT
TRBV12-3/TRBV12-4	TRBJ2-1	NA	TRBD2	CASRREVNNEQFF	TGTGCCAGCAGACGGGAGGTAAACAATGAGCAGTTCTTC
TRBV20-1	TRBJ2-5	NA	TRBD2	CSATGTITQETQYF	TGCAGTGCTACCGGGACTATCACACAAGAGACCCAGTACTTC
TRBV20-1	TRBJ2-1	NA	TRBD2	CSAFPLAASSYNEQFF	TGCAGTGCTTTTCCACTAGCGGCAAGCTCCTACAATGAGCAGTTCTTC
TRBV5-4	TRBJ2-2	NA	NA	CASTLGLGRSTGELFF	TGTGCCAGCACCTTGGGTCTGGGTCGGTCAACCGGGGAGCTGTTTTTT
TRBV18	TRBJ2-3	NA	NA	CASSPQEAFSTDTQYF	TGTGCCAGCTCACCCCAGGAGGCGTTTTCCACAGATACGCAGTATTTT
TRBV7-2	TRBJ2-3	NA	NA	CANSLSRLGTQYF	TGTGCCAACAGCCTATCCCGACTAGGTACGCAGTATTTT
TRBV12-3/TRBV12-4	TRBJ2-7	NA	TRBD2	CASSPGSAGGHEQYF	TGTGCCAGCAGCCCGGGGAGCGCGGGGGGCCACGAGCAGTACTTC
TRBV6-1	TRBJ1-1	NA	NA	CASSARGRGLAEAFF	TGTGCCAGCAGCGCTCGTGGCAGGGGATTAGCTGAAGCTTTCTTT
TRBV28	TRBJ2-5	NA	NA	CASSSPRVQETQYF	TGTGCCAGCAGTTCCCCGCGGGTGCAAGAGACCCAGTACTTC
TRBV7-9	TRBJ1-4	NA	TRBD1	CASSLGTGQEKLFF	TGTGCCAGCAGCCTCGGGACAGGGCAGGAAAAACTGTTTTTT
TRBV19	TRBJ2-3	NA	NA	CASSQPSAADTQYF	TGTGCCAGTAGTCAGCCCTCCGCCGCAGATACGCAGTATTTT
TRBV6-1	TRBJ2-1	NA	NA	CASSQRSGNEQFF	TGTGCCAGCAGTCAGAGAAGCGGCAATGAGCAGTTCTTC